Listed below are T cell receptor beta chains from one sample, sequenced in a study of radiotherapy plus CTLA-4 blockade in lung cancer. Libraries were prepared by immunoSEQ multiplex PCR; TCRdb keeps only in-frame clonotypes and omits some of them. The sample consists of 60,000 to 70,000 clones, roughly 85% of them appearing once. This specimen consisted of peripheral blood, obtained from a patient treated with radiotherapy plus ipilimumab. These receptors all stem from a human donor with non-small cell lung cancer who had a complete response to radiotherapy plus ipilimumab. Each CDR3 is given with its conserved first and last residue.

cdr3_aa	j_call	v_call
CASGTEGDSPLHF	TRBJ1-6	TRBV7-9
CASSLYATGRGNEQFF	TRBJ2-1	TRBV11-3
CASRPRWGAVKTQYF	TRBJ2-5	TRBV2
CASSDASGTRAERGYTF	TRBJ1-2	TRBV27
CASSANRDSPLHF	TRBJ1-6	TRBV9
CASSYSGSTDTQYF	TRBJ2-3	TRBV19
CASSLAGRADQPQHF	TRBJ1-5	TRBV5-1
CASSLAVGVGQPQHF	TRBJ1-5	TRBV7-8
CATGAYQETQYF	TRBJ2-5	TRBV19
CASSYLTSGGGYEQFF	TRBJ2-1	TRBV4-1
CASSPFTSGKNIQYF	TRBJ2-4	TRBV5-6
CASSQTGANTEAFF	TRBJ1-1	TRBV11-3
CASSARVRVAYNEQFF	TRBJ2-1	TRBV19
CASSYRAGGAATDTQYF	TRBJ2-3	TRBV11-3
CASRFETGGFTEAFF	TRBJ1-1	TRBV7-2
CSANPSGEQFF	TRBJ2-1	TRBV20-1
CASSRDSDSNQPQHF	TRBJ1-5	TRBV18
CASSVAGTSGTDTQYF	TRBJ2-3	TRBV9
CASSIAGLYEQYF	TRBJ2-7	TRBV19
CASSTHRGWQETQYF	TRBJ2-5	TRBV19
CASSEFRYETQYF	TRBJ2-5	TRBV6-1
CASSQGAGIEQYF	TRBJ2-7	TRBV4-1
CAWSVKDTQYF	TRBJ2-3	TRBV30
CASSTRQGVEETQYF	TRBJ2-5	TRBV7-9
CASSLEVATQYF	TRBJ2-5	TRBV11-2
CASRTGGYTGELFF	TRBJ2-2	TRBV27
CASSQDPGNSPLHF	TRBJ1-6	TRBV5-4
CASSLDSRPGTEAFF	TRBJ1-1	TRBV11-2
CASSSGQGADTQYF	TRBJ2-3	TRBV5-1
CASSPRDRTSGNTIYF	TRBJ1-3	TRBV19
CASSYGRLLGGYTF	TRBJ1-2	TRBV6-5
CASSAFGWGGIQETQYF	TRBJ2-5	TRBV7-8
CAWSAGEANSPLHF	TRBJ1-6	TRBV30
CASSSLAGGPREQYF	TRBJ2-7	TRBV5-4
CASSRPGVTNEKLFF	TRBJ1-4	TRBV5-4
CASSKQGPYGYTF	TRBJ1-2	TRBV19
CASSLQKGGTNEKLFF	TRBJ1-4	TRBV18
CAIRTAVSTDTQYF	TRBJ2-3	TRBV10-3